A single sample gave rise to the 4 T cell receptor beta chains below, sequenced in a study of control samples from healthy donors and cancer patients. Data came from immunoSEQ multiplex PCR; TCRdb stores just in-frame clones and leaves some out. The table lists about 230,000 clones, roughly 82% of them singletons. The sequenced material came from PBMCs. These receptors originate from a woman aged 55-70 years with lung cancer.

V usage is TRBV3-1 (or the pseudogene TRBV3-2) and J usage is TRBJ1-1; 9 nucleotides line up with TRBD1. CDR1 and CDR2 (germline): LGHDT, YNNKEL (reference sequence). With V trimmed by 5 bases and J by 5 bases, 3 bases remained unmatched. The CDR3 totals 13 residues. For the CDR3, the DNA is TGTGCCAGCAGCACAGGGGGCAGGACTGAAGCTTTCTTT. This codes for CASSTGGRTEAFF.

This clone was counted once. This chain links TRBV5-1 with TRBJ2-5, with TRBD2 identical over 16 bases. Germline CDR1 and CDR2: SGHRS and YFSETQ. The V and J ends lost 4 bases and 4 bases, in that order; junction bases with no gene match: 7. There are 17 residues in the CDR3. The chain's CDR3 is CASSPGLAGGSGETQYF. The CDR3 DNA reads TGCGCCAGCAGCCCGGGACTAGCGGGGGGGTCGGGAGAGACCCAGTACTTC.

This clone was recorded a few times. J is TRBJ2-5 and V is TRBV5-1, with 11 bases aligning to TRBD1. Germline-derived CDR1 and CDR2 are SGHRS and YFSETQ. V trimming: 4 bases; J trimming: 0 bases; junction bases outside the gene matches: 5. The CDR3 runs to 16 residues. The CDR3 spells CASSAGTGGYQETQYF. CDR3 bases: TGCGCCAGCAGCGCAGGGACAGGGGGGTACCAAGAGACCCAGTACTTC.

This clone occurred a few times. The chain carries TRBV2 and TRBJ2-7, with D hard to call. The CDR3 is 11 residues long. CDR1 SNHLY and CDR2 FYNNEI come from the germline V gene. V was shortened by 6 bases and J by 6 bases, with 9 bases between the two germline ends. The chain's CDR3 is CASSPAREQYF. The DNA of the CDR3 is TGTGCCAGCAGCCCAGCGCGCGAGCAGTACTTC.